Listed here are 9 T cell receptor beta chains from one sample, sequenced in a study of neoadjuvant anti-PD-1 for oral cavity cancer. Time point here: after neoadjuvant nivolumab, at surgical resection. Assay: immunoSEQ multiplex PCR; the TCRdb copy retains only in-frame clones and omits some. The data contain 20,000 to 25,000 clones, under 30% of them seen just once; the ten biggest clones take up about 16%. Source: tumor tissue, taken after nivolumab (anti-PD-1) treatment. Receptors were obtained from a person aged 40 to 85 with oral cavity squamous cell carcinoma.

The chain couples TRBV19 to TRBJ2-6, with 9 bases lining up with TRBD1. The CDR3 spans 18 residues. Germline lookup yields CDR1 LNHDA and CDR2 SQIVND (reference sequence). The V segment lost 0 bases and the J segment 2 bases; nucleotides outside the gene matches: 5. The CDR3 loop is CASSIEGTGKAGANVLTF. The CDR3 bases are TGTGCCAGTAGTATAGAGGGGACAGGGAAGGCTGGGGCCAACGTCCTGACTTTC.

This clone turned up a few times. The gene calls are TRBV4-1 and TRBJ1-5; tentatively, D is TRBD1 (6 bases). Germline V CDR1 and CDR2: MGHRA, YSYEKL. Trimming took 3 bases from V and 1 from J, leaving 13 bases between them. The CDR3 is made up of 16 amino acids. CDR3 region: CASSQTTGRSNQPQHF. In DNA, the CDR3 is TGCGCCAGCAGCCAGACGACAGGACGAAGCAATCAGCCCCAGCATTTT.

This clone has ten or more counts. In nucleotides, the CDR3 is TGTGCCATCAGTCCCCAGGGTGTAAGCTATGGCTACACCTTC. Translated: CAISPQGVSYGYTF. The rearrangement joins TRBV10-3 to TRBJ1-2, with D tentatively TRBD1 (5 bases). Germline CDR1 is ENHRY and CDR2 is SYGVKD. V was cut by 5 bases and J by 4 bases, with 14 bases left in between. There are 14 residues in the CDR3.

This clone is medium-sized within its sample. This chain links TRBV30 with TRBJ2-3; 8 bases line up with TRBD2. Losses at the gene ends were 1 base for V and 2 bases for J; bases not matched to a gene: 5. The CDR3 sequence is 15 residues long. Germline-derived CDR1 and CDR2 are GTSNPN and SVGIG (reference sequence). The CDR3 reads CAWSGVAGTTDTQYF. DNA for the CDR3: TGTGCCTGGAGTGGGGTAGCGGGGACCACAGATACGCAGTATTTT.

J is TRBJ1-5 and V is TRBV4-1; D is unresolved. This CDR3 has 15 residues. V lost 1 base and J 3 bases, leaving 10 bases between the germline ends. Germline assignment: CDR1 MGHRA and CDR2 YSYEKL. CDR3 DNA sequence: TGCGCCAGCAGCCAAGTTGCCGATTACAATCAGCCCCAGCATTTT. Translated, it gives CASSQVADYNQPQHF.

This clone appeared a few times. V is TRBV4-2 and J is TRBJ2-1; TRBD1 aligns across 7 bases. The CDR3 is made up of 12 amino acids. V was clipped by 4 bases and J by 11 bases; unmatched bases: 5. From germline, CDR1 is LGHNA and CDR2 YNFKEQ. The CDR3 sequence is CASSPSTGKQFF. In nucleotides, the CDR3 is TGTGCCAGCAGCCCCTCGACAGGGAAGCAGTTCTTC.

The gene calls are TRBV7-3 and TRBJ2-2, with TRBD2 identical over 9 bases. CDR1 is SGHTA and CDR2 is FQGTGA in the germline V gene. Losses at the gene ends were 5 bases for V and 4 bases for J; bases not matched to a gene: 14. This CDR3 has 18 residues. In nucleotides, the CDR3 is TGTGCCAGCAGCGCGTATCGGGCTAGCGGGGCCTCCACCGGGGAGCTGTTTTTT. This sequence encodes CASSAYRASGASTGELFF.

This chain uses TRBV5-1 with TRBJ1-3; no clear D gene. There are 15 residues in the CDR3. Looked up from germline, CDR1 is SGHRS and CDR2 is YFSETQ. Deletions cut 4 bases from V and 0 bases from J, with 11 bases between. CDR3 sequence (DNA): TGCGCCAGCAGCCCTGACGGCATCTCTGGAAACACCATATATTTT. Protein sequence: CASSPDGISGNTIYF.

The chain recombines TRBV14 with TRBJ1-1, with a possible D match to TRBD1 (6 bases). Germline CDR1 and CDR2: SGHDN and FVKESK. The CDR3 has 14 amino acids. Trimming took off 6 bases at V and 6 bases at J, with 17 bases between the two ends. CDR3 bases: TGTGCCAGCAGACCTCGGGGGGGGGCCTCTGAAGCTTTCTTT. This encodes CASRPRGGASEAFF.